The 10 T cell receptor beta chains below were found in one sample sequenced in a study of T cell responses to AZD1222 COVID-19 vaccine. This table comes from immunoSEQ multiplex PCR, and its TCRdb copy is limited to in-frame clones, with some not included. The table includes 130,000 to 150,000 clones, roughly nine tenths detected once. The input for sequencing was peripheral blood, taken on day 0 of AZD1222 vaccination. The receptors were sampled from an adult in good health.

The rearrangement links TRBV9 to TRBJ2-5; D remains unclear. Germline-derived CDR1 and CDR2 are SGDLS and YYNGEE. Trimming stripped 4 bases from V and 5 bases from J, with 15 bases between. This CDR3 has 14 amino acids. CDR3 in DNA: TGTGCCAGCAGCCCCGGGCTGGTCGGGGAGACCCAGTACTTC. Its protein product is CASSPGLVGETQYF.

This rearrangement joins TRBV6-5 to TRBJ2-7, with 8 bases matching TRBD2. The germline V gene encodes CDR1 MNHEY and CDR2 SVGAGI. This CDR3 is 14 amino acids long. V lost 4 bases to trimming and J lost 6 bases; unmatched junction nucleotides: 8. The CDR3 nucleotides are TGTGCCAGCAGTTCGCCCCGGGGGGGCGGCGAGCAGTACTTC. It encodes CASSSPRGGGEQYF.

The rearrangement uses TRBV7-2 and TRBJ2-7; D might be TRBD1 (6 bases). Trimming pared 2 bases from V and 5 bases from J, leaving 13 bases between. This CDR3 region has 14 residues. CDR1 is SGHTA, CDR2 FQGNSA, per germline. The CDR3 spells CASSLLQGINEQYF. The DNA of the CDR3 is TGTGCCAGCAGCTTATTACAGGGTATCAACGAGCAGTACTTC.

V usage is TRBV16 and J usage is TRBJ1-1; 11 nucleotides agree with TRBD1. CDR3 length: 17 amino acids. Trimming took 2 bases from V and 6 from J; bases not matched to a gene: 11. Germline loops: CDR1 KGHSY, CDR2 FQNENV. CDR3 DNA sequence: TGTGCCAGCAGCCAAATCCCCGGACAGGGGGCTCAAGCTGAAGCTTTCTTT. This gives the protein CASSQIPGQGAQAEAFF.

J is TRBJ1-1 and V is TRBV18; D unresolved. V shed 1 base and J shed 1 base, with 10 bases lying between them. Germline V gene sequence: CDR1 KGHSH, CDR2 LQKENI. This CDR3 has 15 residues. The CDR3 loop reads CASSPQKGPNTEAFF. As DNA, the CDR3 is TGTGCCAGCTCACCACAGAAGGGTCCGAACACTGAAGCTTTCTTT.

The rearrangement joins TRBV19 to TRBJ1-2; no reliable D call. Germline V gene data show CDR1 as LNHDA and CDR2 as SQIVND (reference sequence). This CDR3 spans 12 amino acids. V was clipped by 3 bases and J by 4 bases, with 6 bases between them. The chain's CDR3 is CASSIRGYGYTF. The CDR3 DNA follows: TGTGCCAGTAGTATTCGGGGCTATGGCTACACCTTC.

The V gene is TRBV28, the J gene TRBJ2-7; TRBD2 matches 9 bases. CDR1 is MDHEN, CDR2 SYDVKM, per germline. This CDR3 region has 16 residues. V lost 2 bases and J lost 3; bases outside the gene matches: 8. The CDR3 DNA is TGTGCCAGCAGTTTAAGAGGGCTAGCGGGATACTACGAGCAGTACTTC. Protein: CASSLRGLAGYYEQYF. Supplemented by reference TRBV28 and TRBJ2-7, the full variable domain reads DVKVTQSSRYLVKRTGEKVFLECVQDMDHENMFWYRQDPGLGLRLIYFSYDVKMKEKGDIPEGYSVSREKKERFSLILESASTNQTSMYLCASSLRGLAGYYEQYFGPGTRLTVT.

The chain employs TRBV2 and TRBJ2-7; 11 nucleotides match TRBD2. The CDR3 is made up of 17 amino acids. CDR1 is SNHLY, CDR2 FYNNEI, per germline. Germline trimming cut 0 bases from V and 5 bases from J; bases unmatched to any gene: 9. In DNA form, the CDR3 reads TGTGCCAGCAGTGAAGCGCTCAGGGCTAGCGGGAGGAACGAGCAGTACTTC. It codes for CASSEALRASGRNEQYF.

CDR3: CASSTRTSGSYEQYF. The CDR3 nucleotides are TGTGCCAGTAGTACCAGGACTAGCGGGAGTTACGAGCAGTACTTC. The rearrangement uses TRBV19 and TRBJ2-7, with 13 bases matching TRBD2. The CDR3 consists of 15 residues. J gave up 4 bases and V 4 bases, and 4 bases lay outside the gene matches. From germline, CDR1 is LNHDA and CDR2 SQIVND (reference sequence).

The chain uses TRBV6-5 and TRBJ1-5; D gene uncertain. The CDR3 is 14 residues long. The germline CDR1 and CDR2 sequences are MNHEY and SVGAGI. With 5 bases removed from V and 7 bases from J, the gap between germline ends came to 15 bases. For the CDR3, the DNA is TGTGCCAGCAGTAGGATGGCAGTTGGCCAGCCCCAGCATTTT. It encodes CASSRMAVGQPQHF.